The 17 T cell receptor beta chains given below trace back to one sample, sequenced in a study of T cells in Graves' hyperthyroidism and ophthalmopathy. Amplification yielded TCR beta CDR3 regions, with RNA transcripts as the source. A set of HTBI primers served as the primers for a first-round RT-PCR of the TCR CDR3. TCRdb re-analysed the multiplex PCR reads in MiXCR, keeping a single row per CDR3 protein. The table records hundreds of thousands of distinct CDR3 sequences, approximately 15% of them present only once. The specimen sequenced was blood. The origin of the receptors is a woman under 30 with Graves' hyperthyroidism.

This clonotype was detected once. This chain joins TRBV6-1 and TRBJ2-7, with D perhaps being TRBD1 or TRBD2 (5 bases each). This CDR3 contains 16 residues. Germline CDR1 MNHNS, CDR2 SASEGT. With 6 bases removed from V and 6 bases from J, the gap between germline ends came to 24 bases. CDR3 sequence reads: CASRPKRFRGLTEQYF. In nucleotides, the CDR3 is TGTGCCAGCAGACCAAAGCGGTTTCGGGGCCTCACCGAGCAGTACTTC.

A remark on this clonotype: This may come from a read error, since a much larger clone is one base off. The rearrangement joins TRBV12-3 or TRBV12-4 to TRBJ2-1, with 10 bases aligning to TRBD2. J lost 12 bases, V lost 2 bases, and 7 bases had no gene match. The length of the CDR3 is 14 residues. CDR3 nucleotides: TGTGCCAGCAGTTTAATGGCTAGCGGGGGATTGCAGTTCTTC. Translation: CASSLMASGGLQFF.

This clonotype was found many times. The chain combines TRBV12-3 or TRBV12-4 with TRBJ1-1, with a weak D call TRBD1 (6 bases). This CDR3 has 16 amino acids. Trimming took 1 base from V and 2 from J, leaving 14 bases between them. The CDR3 coding sequence is TGTGCCAGCAGTTTAGACGGACAGTTCCCCAACACTGAAGCTTTCTTT. This sequence encodes CASSLDGQFPNTEAFF.

This clonotype was counted many times. This chain uses TRBV20-1 with TRBJ2-3, with TRBD2 identical over 10 bases. The CDR3 extends over 15 amino acids. With V trimmed by 7 bases and J by 4 bases, 11 bases remained unmatched. Germline assignment: CDR1 DFQATT and CDR2 SNEGSKA (reference sequence). The CDR3 nucleotides read TGCAGTGGGGTCCCTAGCGGGAGTGGGGCAGATACGCAGTATTTT. It encodes CSGVPSGSGADTQYF.

The rearrangement joins TRBV15 to TRBJ2-7; 7 positions agree with TRBD1. Germline-derived CDR1 and CDR2 are LNHNV and YYDKDF (reference sequence). The CDR3 is 16 amino acids. The V and J ends lost 3 bases and 0 bases, in that order; junction bases with no gene match: 8. This chain's CDR3 is CATSSGLRQGSYEQYF. In nucleotides, the CDR3 is TGTGCCACCAGCAGTGGTCTGAGACAGGGCTCCTACGAGCAGTACTTC.

Many counts were recorded for this clonotype. CDR3 DNA sequence: TGTGCCAGCAGTTCCGATCAGGAGTTCTATGGCTACACCTTC. It yields the protein CASSSDQEFYGYTF. The V gene is TRBV28, the J gene TRBJ1-2; no reliable D call. With 4 bases removed from V and 4 bases from J, the gap between germline ends came to 13 bases. CDR3 length: 14 amino acids. Germline V gene sequence: CDR1 MDHEN, CDR2 SYDVKM.

This clonotype was seen ten or more times. This sequence joins TRBV13 and TRBJ2-7; maybe TRBD1 (6 bases). V dropped 4 bases and J dropped 0 bases, with 13 bases sitting between them. This CDR3 region has 15 residues. Germline loops: CDR1 PRHDT, CDR2 FYEKMQ (reference sequence). DNA of the CDR3: TGTGCCAGCAGCTCCAGACAGGTCGGCTCCTACGAGCAGTACTTC. Protein: CASSSRQVGSYEQYF.

The table lists this clonotype with a few counts. The CDR3 nucleotides read TGTGCCAGCAGTTTACCCACAGGGCTAGCGGCTACCTGGGGGCAAGAGACCCAGTACTTC. It codes for CASSLPTGLAATWGQETQYF. The chain couples TRBV28 to TRBJ2-5, with D perhaps matching TRBD2 (7 bases). The V end lost 2 bases, the J end lost 2 bases, and 27 bases lay between the germline ends. CDR3 length: 20 residues. The V gene's germline CDR1 is MDHEN and CDR2 SYDVKM.

This clonotype was detected many times. This chain connects TRBV2 to TRBJ2-5; tentatively, D is TRBD1 or TRBD2 (5 bases each). V lost 1 base and J lost 9, with 12 bases in between. This CDR3 spans 13 amino acids. CDR1 and CDR2 (germline): SNHLY, FYNNEI. CDR3 sequence (DNA): TGTGCCAGCAGTGAAGGGCAGGGAGTATCCCAGTACTTC. It specifies CASSEGQGVSQYF.

This clonotype has at least ten counts. The chain joins TRBV11-2 to TRBJ1-1; D call uncertain. From germline, CDR1 is SGHAT and CDR2 FQNNGV. Trimming left V 5 bases short and J 0 bases short, with 7 bases between. The CDR3 loop spans 13 amino acids. CDR3 in amino acids: CASSNTVNTEAFF. The CDR3 bases are TGTGCCAGCAGCAATACAGTGAACACTGAAGCTTTCTTT.

J is TRBJ1-5 and V is TRBV6-1; D not resolved. V was cut by 7 bases and J by 5 bases, with 12 bases left in between. This CDR3 contains 13 residues. Per the germline V gene, CDR1 is MNHNS and CDR2 is SASEGT. CDR3 DNA sequence: TGTGCCAGCACCCTCACGGCGGATCAGCCCCAGCATTTT. This encodes CASTLTADQPQHF.

This clonotype has a handful of counts. The chain employs TRBV2 and TRBJ1-5, with D hard to call. Per the germline V gene, CDR1 is SNHLY and CDR2 is FYNNEI. This CDR3 has 15 amino acids. With 4 bases removed from V and 5 bases from J, the gap between germline ends came to 15 bases. The CDR3 sequence is CASSVVRLWDQPQHF. The CDR3 DNA follows: TGTGCCAGCAGTGTGGTCCGACTGTGGGATCAGCCCCAGCATTTT.

This clonotype was seen at least ten times. J is TRBJ2-7 and V is TRBV10-1; D gene uncertain. Trimming took 2 bases from V and 3 from J, leaving 8 bases between them. This CDR3 has 13 amino acids. Germline V gene data show CDR1 as WNHNN and CDR2 as SYGVQD (reference sequence). CDR3 DNA: TGCGCCAGCAGTGAGGGCTGGGTCTACGAGCAGTACTTC. Translating it yields CASSEGWVYEQYF.

This clonotype was picked up many times. J is TRBJ1-2 and V is TRBV2, with D possibly TRBD1 on 5 matching bases. Germline V gene lookup returns CDR1 SNHLY and CDR2 FYNNEI. The CDR3 loop spans 15 amino acids. With 6 bases removed from V and 3 bases from J, the gap between germline ends came to 17 bases. The CDR3 is CASSDLTGTDYGYTF. CDR3 in DNA: TGTGCCAGCAGCGACCTGACCGGGACCGACTATGGCTACACCTTC.

This clonotype was counted only a few times. The J gene is TRBJ1-4, the V gene TRBV4-1, with D unresolved. This CDR3 has 14 amino acids. Per germline, CDR1 MGHRA and CDR2 YSYEKL. V was cut by 2 bases and J by 7 bases, with 11 bases left in between. DNA of the CDR3: TGCGCCAGCAGCCAAATAGGGTTAGGTGAAAAACTGTTTTTT. Protein sequence: CASSQIGLGEKLFF.

The gene calls are TRBV5-1 and TRBJ2-1; a possible D gene is TRBD2 (6 bases). There are 15 residues in the CDR3. From germline, CDR1 is SGHRS and CDR2 YFSETQ. Trimming pared 0 bases from V and 6 bases from J, leaving 13 bases between. CDR3 sequence: CASSLVGEAGNEQFF. For the CDR3, the DNA is TGCGCCAGCAGCTTGGTAGGGGAAGCGGGCAATGAGCAGTTCTTC.

V and J are TRBV28 and TRBJ1-5; D remains ambiguous. This CDR3 has 15 residues. Deletions cut 2 bases from V and 2 bases from J, with 10 bases between. CDR1 MDHEN and CDR2 SYDVKM come from the germline V gene. CDR3 coding DNA: TGTGCCAGCAGTTTAAGAAGGGATCGCAATCAGCCCCAGCATTTT. Its translation is CASSLRRDRNQPQHF.